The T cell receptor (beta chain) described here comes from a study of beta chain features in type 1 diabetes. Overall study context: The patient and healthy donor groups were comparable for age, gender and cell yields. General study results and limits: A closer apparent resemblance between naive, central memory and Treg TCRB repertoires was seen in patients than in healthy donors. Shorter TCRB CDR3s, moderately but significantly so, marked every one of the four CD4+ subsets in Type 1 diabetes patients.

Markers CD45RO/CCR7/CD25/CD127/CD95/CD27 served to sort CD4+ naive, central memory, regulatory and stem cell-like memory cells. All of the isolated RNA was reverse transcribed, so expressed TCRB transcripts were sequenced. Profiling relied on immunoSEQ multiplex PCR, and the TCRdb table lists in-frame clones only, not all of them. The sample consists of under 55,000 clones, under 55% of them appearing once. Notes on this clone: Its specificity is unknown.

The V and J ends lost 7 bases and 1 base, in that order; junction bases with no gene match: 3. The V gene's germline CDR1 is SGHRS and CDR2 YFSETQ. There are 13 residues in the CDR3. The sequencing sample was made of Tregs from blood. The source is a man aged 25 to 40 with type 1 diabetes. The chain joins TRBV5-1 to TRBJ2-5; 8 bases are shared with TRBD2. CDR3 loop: CASSREAQETQYF. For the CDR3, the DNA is TGCGCCAGCTCGCGGGAGGCCCAAGAGACCCAGTACTTC.